The 19 T cell receptor beta chains below all came from one sample that was sequenced in a study of T-cell memory formation after mild COVID-19. Using its own MiXCR run on the 5' RACE reads, TCRdb lists one record per CDR3 protein. Among about 270,000 distinct CDR3 sequences listed, under 20% were seen once. What was sequenced was PBMCs or a T cell subset sorted from them (not recorded which). Receptors were obtained from a man aged 18 to 29 who had mild COVID-19 (a few samples of this study predate the infection). Cell type and time point are not known.

The V call is TRBV20-1, the J call TRBJ1-3; D uncertain. CDR1 is DFQATT, CDR2 SNEGSKA, per germline (reference sequence). Trimming shortened V by 1 base and J by 0 bases, and 7 bases separated the two germline ends. The CDR3 extends over 14 amino acids. This chain's CDR3 is CSARAPSSGNTIYF. The CDR3 coding sequence is TGCAGTGCTAGAGCCCCTAGCTCTGGAAACACCATATATTTT.

This clonotype appeared a few times. The genes are TRBV7-2 and TRBJ2-6; D unresolved. The CDR3 length is 14 residues. V lost 3 bases and J 2 bases, leaving 5 bases between the germline ends. Looked up from germline, CDR1 is SGHTA and CDR2 is FQGNSA. The CDR3 protein is CASSFTTGANVLTF. The CDR3 coding sequence is TGTGCCAGCAGCTTTACAACTGGGGCCAACGTCCTGACTTTC.

This clonotype is medium-sized. The V gene is TRBV5-6, the J gene TRBJ2-3; possibly TRBD2 for D (5 bases). This CDR3 has 16 residues. Germline assignment: CDR1 SGHDT and CDR2 YYEEEE. The V and J ends lost 1 base and 5 bases respectively, with 17 bases between them. The CDR3 region has the DNA TGTGCCAGCAGCTTGACGGACGGGAACCGAGTAGATACGCAGTATTTT. This translates into CASSLTDGNRVDTQYF.

This rearrangement joins TRBV5-1 to TRBJ2-3, with D unclear. Between the trimmed V and J ends, which lost 0 bases and 6 bases, there was a span of 11 bases. Per germline, CDR1 SGHRS and CDR2 YFSETQ. The CDR3 is made up of 14 amino acids. CDR3 amino acids: CASSLAQWADTQYF. CDR3 DNA sequence: TGCGCCAGCAGCTTGGCACAGTGGGCGGATACGCAGTATTTT.

The chain has TRBV6-5 and TRBJ1-6, with D uncertain. The CDR3 spans 15 residues. Trimming removed 6 bases from V and 7 bases from J, with 16 bases in between. Germline loops: CDR1 MNHEY, CDR2 SVGAGI. This chain's CDR3 is CASSLRPGENSPLHF. The DNA of the CDR3 is TGTGCCAGCAGCCTCCGTCCGGGAGAAAATTCACCCCTCCACTTT.

This clonotype was detected only a few times. V usage is TRBV6-2 or TRBV6-3 and J usage is TRBJ1-5; the D gene is possibly TRBD1 (6 bases). The length of the CDR3 is 16 residues. Per germline, CDR1 MNHEY and CDR2 SVGEGT. Trimming pared 6 bases from V and 6 bases from J, leaving 21 bases between. CDR3 sequence: CASSNTGKGLVQPQHF. In DNA, the CDR3 is TGTGCCAGCAGCAATACAGGGAAGGGCCTTGTTCAGCCCCAGCATTTT.

The table lists this clonotype with a few counts. This chain links TRBV5-1 with TRBJ1-1; 9 bases agree with TRBD1. The CDR3 consists of 14 residues. V was clipped by 4 bases and J by 4 bases; unmatched bases: 5. Per germline, CDR1 SGHRS and CDR2 YFSETQ. CDR3 loop: CASSPDRGFTEAFF. The CDR3 coding sequence is TGCGCCAGCAGCCCGGACAGGGGATTCACTGAAGCTTTCTTT. The full variable domain, in which reference TRBV5-1 and TRBJ1-1 provide the parts outside the CDR3, is KAGVTQTPRYLIKTRGQQVTLSCSPISGHRSVSWYQQTPGQGLQFLFEYFSETQRNKGNFPGRFSGRQFSNSRSEMNVSTLELGDSALYLCASSPDRGFTEAFFGQGTRLTVV.

The chain recombines TRBV24-1 with TRBJ2-3; no reliable D call. The CDR3 length is 14 residues. Germline V lookup: CDR1 KGHDR, CDR2 SFDVKD. Trimming left V 1 base short and J 1 base short, with 5 bases between. Here the CDR3 DNA reads TGTGCCACCAGTGATTTTGGGGGCACAGATACGCAGTATTTT. Protein: CATSDFGGTDTQYF.

This chain links TRBV6-6 with TRBJ1-5; D is unresolved. Germline loops: CDR1 MNHNY, CDR2 SVGAGI (reference sequence). CDR3 length: 18 amino acids. Trimming shortened V by 5 bases and J by 4 bases, and 24 bases separated the two germline ends. CDR3 bases: TGTGCCAGCAGTAAAGGTCAACCCGACGGCTGGAGGAATCAGCCCCAGCATTTT. Its translation is CASSKGQPDGWRNQPQHF.

This clonotype was seen ten or more times. The chain has TRBV11-2 and TRBJ2-5; 12 bases map to TRBD2. The V gene's germline CDR1 is SGHAT and CDR2 FQNNGV. J lost 2 bases, V lost 6 bases, and 7 bases had no gene match. The CDR3 has 16 residues. The chain's CDR3 is CASSLTGLAGQETQYF. The DNA for the CDR3 is TGTGCCAGCAGTCTTACCGGACTAGCGGGGCAAGAGACCCAGTACTTC.

This rearrangement joins TRBV4-3 to TRBJ1-1, with D unclear. This CDR3 spans 15 amino acids. The germline V gene encodes CDR1 LGHNA and CDR2 YSLEER. V lost 2 bases to trimming and J lost 2 bases, with 12 bases between them. CDR3 bases: TGCGCCAGCAGCCAATCCTACCGAGTTAACACTGAAGCTTTCTTT. It codes for CASSQSYRVNTEAFF.

The rearrangement uses TRBV5-1 and TRBJ1-1, with D unresolved. The CDR3 runs 14 residues. V was cut by 0 bases and J by 8 bases, with 14 bases left in between. The germline gives CDR1 SGHRS, CDR2 YFSETQ. The CDR3 DNA reads as TGCGCCAGCAGCTTGGTAGGAGGAGGTGACGAAGCTTTCTTT. Amino acid sequence: CASSLVGGGDEAFF.

This clonotype has ten or more counts. The chain links TRBV7-2 to TRBJ2-3; tentatively, D is TRBD2 (7 bases). CDR1 is SGHTA and CDR2 is FQGNSA in the germline V gene. Trimming cost V 2 bases and J 6 bases, with 12 bases left between them. The CDR3 spans 14 residues. CDR3 sequence reads: CASSLQQGGDTQYF. In nucleotides, the CDR3 is TGTGCCAGCAGCTTACAACAGGGAGGGGATACGCAGTATTTT.

This chain connects TRBV4-3 to TRBJ1-1, with D possibly TRBD1 on 5 matching bases. V dropped 0 bases and J dropped 6 bases, with 17 bases sitting between them. CDR3 length: 16 residues. Per the germline V gene, CDR1 is LGHNA and CDR2 is YSLEER. Here the CDR3 reads CASSQEAGRLGAEAFF. The CDR3 bases are TGCGCCAGCAGCCAAGAGGCCGGTCGTTTAGGGGCTGAAGCTTTCTTT.

This clonotype occurred many times. The CDR3 protein is CASSPGLGYGYTF. In DNA, the CDR3 is TGTGCCAGTAGTCCGGGACTGGGCTATGGCTACACCTTC. The rearrangement links TRBV19 to TRBJ1-2; tentative D call: TRBD1 (5 bases). Germline CDR1 LNHDA, CDR2 SQIVND (reference sequence). The CDR3 has 13 residues. Trimming removed 5 bases at V and 4 bases at J, with 11 bases between.

This clonotype was found many times. The rearrangement uses TRBV12-3 or TRBV12-4 and TRBJ1-1, with unresolved D. This CDR3 has 12 amino acids. With 6 bases removed from V and 4 bases from J, the gap between germline ends came to 9 bases. CDR3 sequence: CASRWEGTEAFF. CDR3 DNA sequence: TGTGCCAGCAGGTGGGAGGGCACTGAAGCTTTCTTT.

This clonotype was seen more than once but under ten times. The genes are TRBV9 and TRBJ2-2; no clear D gene. Germline-derived CDR1 and CDR2 are SGDLS and YYNGEE. The CDR3 has 14 residues. V was cut by 0 bases and J by 0 bases, with 3 bases left in between. The CDR3 region has the DNA TGTGCCAGCAGCGTAGTGCCGAACACCGGGGAGCTGTTTTTT. Its translation is CASSVVPNTGELFF.

This clonotype appeared a few times. CDR3 sequence: CASGSRDTQYF. CDR3 DNA: TGTGCCAGCGGTTCGCGGGATACGCAGTATTTT. The V and J genes are TRBV6-5 and TRBJ2-3; D remains ambiguous. V lost 8 bases, J lost 6 bases, and 9 bases lay in between. Per germline, CDR1 MNHEY and CDR2 SVGAGI. CDR3 length: 11 residues.

Comments on this clonotype: A much larger clone lies a single base off, so this may be a read error. The genes are TRBV7-9 and TRBJ1-1; D gene unclear. CDR3 length: 13 amino acids. V was cut by 1 base and J by 3 bases, with 6 bases left in between. CDR1 is SEHNR, CDR2 FQNEAQ, per germline (reference sequence). The CDR3 sequence is CASSLEADTEAFF. In DNA, the CDR3 is TGTGCCAGCAGCTTAGAGGCGGACACTGAAGCTTTCTTT.